Listed below are T cell receptor beta chains from one sample, sequenced in a study of early stage breast cancer tumors. The protocol was immunoSEQ multiplex PCR, while the TCRdb copy is restricted to in-frame clones and leaves out a portion. The sample has around 20,000 clones; around 80% are singletons. Sequencing input: blood. The receptor set was obtained from a person aged 70 to 79 with breast cancer. CDR3s include the opening cysteine and the closing phenylalanine or tryptophan. Fields, in order: V gene, clone size, CDR3 length, D gene, J gene, CDR3 DNA, CDR3 protein. D genes are given only for firm matches. Some rows have no size entry. The others give once, few or many, or a class for an expanded clone.

V: TRBV11-3
size: NA
length: 15
D: TRBD1
J: TRBJ1-1
DNA: TGTGCCAGCAGCTCAGCTGACAGGGGGCACACTGAAGCTTTCTTT
CDR3: CASSSADRGHTEAFF

V: TRBV7-7
size: NA
length: 16
D: TRBD2
J: TRBJ2-3
DNA: TGTGCCAGCAGCAAAGGACTAGCGGGGGTCGGAGATACGCAGTATTTT
CDR3: CASSKGLAGVGDTQYF

V: TRBV4-1
size: NA
length: 15
D: TRBD2
J: TRBJ2-1
DNA: TGCGCCAGCAGCCAAGTGGTCGGGGGGATTGTTGAGCAGTTCTTC
CDR3: CASSQVVGGIVEQFF

V: TRBV5-1
size: NA
length: 15
D: NA
J: TRBJ1-2
DNA: TGCGCCAGCAGCGACGGGACTCCCAGACCCAATGGCTACACCTTC
CDR3: CASSDGTPRPNGYTF

V: TRBV10-3
size: NA
length: 12
D: NA
J: TRBJ1-2
DNA: TGTGCCATTTGGACTGCCGCCTATGGCTACACCTTC
CDR3: CAIWTAAYGYTF

V: TRBV5-8
size: NA
length: 15
D: NA
J: TRBJ2-7
DNA: TGTGCCAGCAGCTTGACGCCAGGGCACTCCTACGAGCAGTACTTC
CDR3: CASSLTPGHSYEQYF

V: TRBV27
size: NA
length: 13
D: NA
J: TRBJ2-2
DNA: TGTGCCCGCCCAGCCAGGGCCACCGGGGAGCTGTTTTTT
CDR3: CARPARATGELFF

V: TRBV5-4
size: NA
length: 16
D: NA
J: TRBJ2-3
DNA: TGTGCCAGCAGCTTGTCGGCAGGGGCGGGCACAGATACGCAGTATTTT
CDR3: CASSLSAGAGTDTQYF

V: TRBV19
size: NA
length: 12
D: NA
J: TRBJ2-3
DNA: TGTGCCAGTAGTCTAGAGGGCAGGACGCAGTATTTT
CDR3: CASSLEGRTQYF

V: TRBV18
size: NA
length: 18
D: TRBD2
J: TRBJ2-1
DNA: TGTGCCAGCTCACTTGGGACTAGCGGGGGGTTACCGTACAATGAGCAGTTCTTC
CDR3: CASSLGTSGGLPYNEQFF

V: TRBV2
size: NA
length: 16
D: TRBD1
J: TRBJ2-3
DNA: TGTGCCAGCAGTCTGGACAGGGTCGGTGGCACAGATACGCAGTATTTT
CDR3: CASSLDRVGGTDTQYF

V: TRBV9
size: NA
length: 16
D: TRBD1
J: TRBJ2-2
DNA: TGTGCCAGCAGCGCGACAGGGGGGGCGAACACCGGGGAGCTGTTTTTT
CDR3: CASSATGGANTGELFF

V: TRBV4-3
size: once
length: 15
D: NA
J: TRBJ1-2
DNA: TGCGCCAGCAGCCAAGTGGACCGGGAGAGCTATGGCTACACCTTC
CDR3: CASSQVDRESYGYTF

V: TRBV4-2
size: few
length: 17
D: TRBD2
J: TRBJ2-2
DNA: TGTGCCAGCAGCCAAGGTAGCGGGGGGCTTCAGACCGGGGAGCTGTTTTTT
CDR3: CASSQGSGGLQTGELFF